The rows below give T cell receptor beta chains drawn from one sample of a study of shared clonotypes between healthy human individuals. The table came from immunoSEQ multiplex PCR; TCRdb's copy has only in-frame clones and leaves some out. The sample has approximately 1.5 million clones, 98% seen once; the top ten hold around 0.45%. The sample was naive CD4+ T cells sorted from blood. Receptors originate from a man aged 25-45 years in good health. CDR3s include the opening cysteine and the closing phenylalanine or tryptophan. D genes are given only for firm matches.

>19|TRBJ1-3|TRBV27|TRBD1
CASRERSTGVPFSGNTIYF
TGTGCCAGCAGAGAAAGGTCGACAGGGGTCCCTTTCTCTGGAAACACCATATATTTT
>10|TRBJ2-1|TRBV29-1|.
CSAWENEQFF
TGCAGCGCGTGGGAGAATGAGCAGTTCTTC
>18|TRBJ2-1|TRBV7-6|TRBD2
CASSFGRGGGSLSVEQFF
TGTGCCAGCAGCTTTGGGCGTGGAGGCGGGAGTTTGTCTGTTGAGCAGTTCTTC
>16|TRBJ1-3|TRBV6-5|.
CASSYSYRAPGNTIYF
TGTGCCAGCAGTTACTCTTACAGGGCTCCCGGAAACACCATATATTTT
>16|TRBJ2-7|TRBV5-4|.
CASSLSGGQGIHEQYF
TGTGCCAGCAGCTTGAGCGGGGGACAGGGCATCCACGAGCAGTACTTC
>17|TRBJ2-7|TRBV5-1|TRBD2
CASSWTSGSDSSYEQYF
TGCGCCAGCAGCTGGACTAGCGGGAGCGATAGCTCCTACGAGCAGTACTTC
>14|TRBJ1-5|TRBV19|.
CASSGEVSNQPQHF
TGTGCCAGTAGTGGGGAGGTCAGCAATCAGCCCCAGCATTTT
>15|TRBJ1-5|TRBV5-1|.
CASSPVGGTNQPQHF
TGCGCCAGCAGCCCAGTGGGGGGTACCAATCAGCCCCAGCATTTT
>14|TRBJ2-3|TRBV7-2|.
CASSFVSDAYTQYF
TGTGCCAGCAGCTTTGTCTCGGACGCATATACGCAGTATTTT
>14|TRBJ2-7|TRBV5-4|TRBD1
CASSPGGILYEQYF
TGTGCCAGCAGCCCAGGGGGCATCCTTTACGAGCAGTACTTC
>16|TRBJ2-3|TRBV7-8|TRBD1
CASSLYQGDGTDTQYF
TGTGCCAGCAGCTTGTACCAGGGGGACGGCACAGATACGCAGTATTTT
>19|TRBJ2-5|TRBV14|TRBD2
CASSQEATRLAGAGETQYF
TGTGCCAGCAGCCAAGAGGCCACCAGACTAGCGGGAGCGGGGGAGACCCAGTACTTC
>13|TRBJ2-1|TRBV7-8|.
CASSFNSYNEQFF
TGTGCCAGCAGCTTTAACTCCTACAATGAGCAGTTCTTC
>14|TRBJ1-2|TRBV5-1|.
CASSPGSGGTGYTF
TGCGCCAGCAGCCCCGGTAGCGGGGGCACAGGCTACACCTTC
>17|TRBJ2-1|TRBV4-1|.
CASRGPAPPRTPGEQFF
TGCGCCAGCAGAGGCCCTGCTCCCCCGCGAACCCCGGGTGAGCAGTTCTTC
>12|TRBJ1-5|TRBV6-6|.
CASSSTDQPQHF
TGTGCCAGCAGCAGCACAGATCAGCCCCAGCATTTT
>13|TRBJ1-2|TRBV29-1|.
CSVSEGRGYGYTF
TGCAGCGTATCGGAGGGAAGGGGATATGGCTACACCTTC
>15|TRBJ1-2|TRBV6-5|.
CASSYRLSFPYGYTF
TGTGCCAGCAGTTATAGACTGAGTTTCCCCTATGGCTACACCTTC